The 27 T cell receptor beta chains in this list originate from one sample, sequenced in a study of T cell repertoires in cytomegalovirus infection. TCRdb itself ran the reads through MiXCR, one entry per CDR3 protein. The data hold roughly 760,000 distinct CDR3 sequences, with 35% to 45% observed a single time. Sample: PBMCs. The source of these receptors is a human donor in good health (CMV status not recorded). Some clones in this sample may be carry-over from other donors' samples.

This clonotype has just a few counts. V and J are TRBV7-9 and TRBJ1-4, with TRBD1 as a possible D gene (5 bases). Trimming removed 1 base from V and 8 bases from J, with 20 bases in between. CDR3 length equals 17 residues. Germline CDR1 SEHNR, CDR2 FQNEAQ (reference sequence). CDR3 sequence (DNA): TGTGCCAGCAGCTTAGGCTCCTACACGAGTGGGGGAGAAAAACTGTTTTTT. This sequence encodes CASSLGSYTSGGEKLFF. The whole variable domain, remainder taken from reference TRBV7-9 and TRBJ1-4, is DTGVSQNPRHKITKRGQNVTFRCDPISEHNRLYWYRQTLGQGPEFLTYFQNEAQLEKSRLLSDRFSAERPKGSFSTLEIQRTEQGDSAMYLCASSLGSYTSGGEKLFFGSGTQLSVL.

This clonotype was counted at least ten times. The CDR3: CASSYWTSGRTDTQYF. The CDR3 coding sequence is TGTGCCAGCAGCTATTGGACTAGCGGGAGAACAGATACGCAGTATTTT. V usage is TRBV7-2 and J usage is TRBJ2-3; TRBD2 agrees at 13 bases. The CDR3 runs to 16 residues. CDR1 and CDR2 (germline): SGHTA, FQGNSA. With V trimmed by 4 bases and J by 3 bases, 4 bases remained unmatched.

This clonotype was seen a few times. This chain connects TRBV18 to TRBJ2-1; a possible D gene is TRBD1 (5 bases). Germline CDR1 and CDR2: KGHSH and LQKENI. The CDR3 sequence is 17 residues long. Trimming cost V 6 bases and J 6 bases, with 24 bases left between them. The CDR3 DNA is TGTGCCAGCTCGGCAAACGGTGGCAGGGAAGTTCTCAATGAGCAGTTCTTC. Amino acids: CASSANGGREVLNEQFF.

As concerns this clonotype: One end of the junction fails to match germline, which may point to a read error. This chain uses TRBV5-1 with TRBJ1-1, with D tentatively TRBD1 (5 bases). CDR1 and CDR2 from the germline V gene are SGHRS and YFSETQ. The length of the CDR3 is 17 residues. The CDR3 spells CAGSFRSLTVKNTEAFF. CDR3 nucleotides: TGCGCCGGCAGCTTTAGGTCACTGACAGTTAAGAACACTGAAGCTTTCTTT.

The J gene is TRBJ2-1, the V gene TRBV24-1, with D uncertain. The length of the CDR3 is 16 residues. Trimming left V 3 bases short and J 0 bases short, with 11 bases between. From germline, CDR1 is KGHDR and CDR2 SFDVKD. The CDR3: CATSDIRRSSYNEQFF. CDR3 sequence (DNA): TGTGCCACCAGTGATATCAGGCGGAGCTCCTACAATGAGCAGTTCTTC.

This clonotype was observed a handful of times. The gene calls are TRBV6-8 and TRBJ2-1; tentative D call: TRBD2 (6 bases). The germline V gene encodes CDR1 MNHGY and CDR2 SAAAGT. The CDR3 contains 13 residues. V lost 8 bases to trimming and J lost 4 bases, with 12 bases between them. CDR3: CASRGGIYNEQFF. The CDR3 DNA is TGTGCCAGCCGAGGCGGGATTTACAATGAGCAGTTCTTC.

V and J are TRBV4-1 and TRBJ1-1, with a weak D call TRBD1 (5 bases). Looked up from germline, CDR1 is MGHRA and CDR2 is YSYEKL. Trimming removed 1 base from V and 1 base from J, with 13 bases in between. The CDR3 covers 16 residues. In nucleotides, the CDR3 is TGCGCCAGCAGCCAAGTTCTAGAGGGGACGAACACTGAAGCTTTCTTT. Protein product: CASSQVLEGTNTEAFF.

This clonotype was found many times. The gene calls are TRBV6-1 and TRBJ2-3; 13 bases are a match to TRBD2. With V trimmed by 4 bases and J by 1 base, 8 bases remained unmatched. CDR1 is MNHNS and CDR2 is SASEGT in the germline V gene. The CDR3 is made up of 18 amino acids. The CDR3 DNA reads as TGTGCCAGCAGTGCCCCATCTGGACTAGCGGGAGGCACAGATACGCAGTATTTT. This encodes CASSAPSGLAGGTDTQYF.

This clonotype was seen a handful of times. This chain links TRBV19 with TRBJ2-1; D is unclear. This CDR3 comprises 13 residues. Germline assignment: CDR1 LNHDA and CDR2 SQIVND (reference sequence). Trimming cost V 3 bases and J 7 bases, with 10 bases left between them. The chain's CDR3 is CASSIVRSNEQFF. CDR3 in DNA: TGTGCCAGTAGTATCGTCAGATCAAATGAGCAGTTCTTC.

The J gene is TRBJ1-5, the V gene TRBV20-1, with D unresolved. The CDR3 length is 13 residues. Trimming removed 0 bases from V and 11 bases from J, with 14 bases in between. The V gene's germline CDR1 is DFQATT and CDR2 SNEGSKA (reference sequence). The DNA for the CDR3 is TGCAGTGCTAGAGATCGCGCAGGTAGGGCCCAGCATTTT. Its protein product is CSARDRAGRAQHF.

The rearrangement joins TRBV12-3 or TRBV12-4 to TRBJ2-2, with a weak D call TRBD1 (6 bases). The length of the CDR3 is 13 residues. The germline V and J ends were trimmed by 8 bases and 6 bases, with 13 bases remaining between them. The CDR3 nucleotides read TGTGCCAGCCGTAAAAAGGGGGCCGGGGAGCTGTTTTTT. This codes for CASRKKGAGELFF.

This clonotype was found a few times. The chain joins TRBV7-9 to TRBJ2-5; 9 bases fit TRBD2. The CDR3 totals 14 residues. The germline CDR1 and CDR2 sequences are SEHNR and FQNEAQ (reference sequence). V was clipped by 3 bases and J by 2 bases; unmatched bases: 1. The CDR3 region has the DNA TGTGCCAGCAGCTTGCTAGCGGGGCAAGAGACCCAGTACTTC. Translating gives CASSLLAGQETQYF. The whole variable domain, filled in from reference TRBV7-9 and TRBJ2-5, reads DTGVSQNPRHKITKRGQNVTFRCDPISEHNRLYWYRQTLGQGPEFLTYFQNEAQLEKSRLLSDRFSAERPKGSFSTLEIQRTEQGDSAMYLCASSLLAGQETQYFGPGTRLLVL.

This chain joins TRBV7-2 and TRBJ1-5; 12 positions match TRBD1. This CDR3 contains 20 residues. Losses at the gene ends were 3 bases for V and 0 bases for J; bases not matched to a gene: 12. The germline V gene encodes CDR1 SGHTA and CDR2 FQGNSA. CDR3: CASSLTAGTGGGYSNQPQHF. CDR3 nucleotides: TGTGCCAGCAGCTTGACAGCCGGGACAGGGGGCGGGTATAGCAATCAGCCCCAGCATTTT. Combining the CDR3 with reference TRBV7-2 and TRBJ1-5 gives the whole variable domain GAGVSQSPSNKVTEKGKDVELRCDPISGHTALYWYRQSLGQGLEFLIYFQGNSAPDKSGLPSDRFSAERTGGSVSTLTIQRTQQEDSAVYLCASSLTAGTGGGYSNQPQHFGDGTRLSIL.

The rearrangement links TRBV7-2 to TRBJ1-1; 8 bases line up with TRBD1. CDR3 size: 15 residues. Unmatched junction bases numbered 7, after V lost 3 bases and J lost 4 bases. Germline CDR1 SGHTA, CDR2 FQGNSA. CDR3 nucleotides: TGTGCCAGCAGCTTCGGGGACAGGTGGCCCACTGAAGCTTTCTTT. This gives the protein CASSFGDRWPTEAFF.

The chain is built from TRBV7-2 and TRBJ1-2; 7 nucleotides match TRBD1. CDR1 SGHTA and CDR2 FQGNSA come from the germline V gene. V lost 3 bases to trimming and J lost 8 bases; unmatched junction nucleotides: 12. CDR3 size: 15 residues. CDR3: CASSFITGERRGYTF. CDR3 sequence (DNA): TGTGCCAGCAGCTTCATTACAGGGGAAAGAAGGGGCTACACCTTC.

This clonotype was recorded a few times. The chain links TRBV7-6 to TRBJ1-6; weak D call: TRBD1 (5 bases). The CDR3 loop spans 15 amino acids. The ends were cut back, 2 bases at V and 9 bases at J, with 14 bases in the middle. Germline CDR1 and CDR2: SGHVS and FNYEAQ. DNA of the CDR3: TGTGCCAGCAGCTTACCGGTAGGGGTCGGTTCACCCCTCCACTTT. It specifies CASSLPVGVGSPLHF.

This clonotype came up a few times. This rearrangement joins TRBV7-9 to TRBJ1-1; a weak D match, TRBD1 (6 bases). Looked up from germline, CDR1 is SEHNR and CDR2 is FQNEAQ (reference sequence). V shed 3 bases and J shed 4 bases, with 12 bases lying between them. The CDR3 is 14 residues long. Here the CDR3 DNA reads TGTGCCAGCAGCTTCGGAGGCAGGGGCACTGAAGCTTTCTTT. Encoded protein: CASSFGGRGTEAFF. Complete variable domain (other parts from reference TRBV7-9 and TRBJ1-1): DTGVSQNPRHKITKRGQNVTFRCDPISEHNRLYWYRQTLGQGPEFLTYFQNEAQLEKSRLLSDRFSAERPKGSFSTLEIQRTEQGDSAMYLCASSFGGRGTEAFFGQGTRLTVV.

This clonotype was seen once. This rearrangement joins TRBV7-2 to TRBJ2-2; 9 nucleotides match TRBD1. This CDR3 contains 16 residues. V lost 4 bases and J lost 10; bases outside the gene matches: 13. The germline CDR1 and CDR2 sequences are SGHTA and FQGNSA. In nucleotides, the CDR3 is TGTGCCAGCAGCTCATCCGGGACAGGGAGGCTCGAGGAGCTGTTTTTT. Translating gives CASSSSGTGRLEELFF.

The rearrangement joins TRBV28 to TRBJ1-2; TRBD1 aligns across 7 bases. The V and J ends lost 7 bases and 3 bases, in that order; junction bases with no gene match: 11. CDR3 length: 15 amino acids. Looked up from germline, CDR1 is MDHEN and CDR2 is SYDVKM. The CDR3 loop is CASTLDRSPHYGYTF. For the CDR3, the DNA is TGTGCCAGCACCCTGGACAGGAGCCCCCACTATGGCTACACCTTC.

The chain combines TRBV29-1 with TRBJ1-2; D call uncertain. The CDR3 loop spans 13 amino acids. Germline CDR1 is SQVTM and CDR2 is ANQGSEA. V lost 3 bases and J lost 5, with 13 bases in between. The CDR3 region is CSVDQGSSYGYTF. As DNA, the CDR3 is TGCAGCGTTGACCAAGGGAGCAGTTATGGCTACACCTTC. The full variable domain, rest sourced from reference TRBV29-1 and TRBJ1-2, is SAVISQKPSRDICQRGTSLTIQCQVDSQVTMMFWYRQQPGQSLTLIATANQGSEATYESGFVIDKFPISRPNLTFSTLTVSNMSPEDSSIYLCSVDQGSSYGYTFGSGTRLTVV.

As for this clonotype: The germline gene is not matched at one end of the junction; a read error may be the cause. This chain uses TRBV7-2 with TRBJ1-1; D is undetermined. CDR1 and CDR2 from the germline V gene are SGHTA and FQGNSA. CDR3 length: 13 amino acids. The CDR3 loop is CASILLEHGRAFF. The CDR3 DNA reads as TGTGCCAGCATCTTATTGGAGCATGGACGAGCTTTCTTT.

The chain carries TRBV7-6 and TRBJ2-2; possible D gene TRBD2, 5 bases. Trimming removed 9 bases at V and 2 bases at J, with 16 bases between. This CDR3 has 15 amino acids. CDR1 is SGHVS and CDR2 is FNYEAQ in the germline V gene. CDR3 sequence reads: CASTPGIANTGELFF. As DNA, the CDR3 is TGTGCCAGTACCCCGGGAATAGCAAACACCGGGGAGCTGTTTTTT.

This clonotype was observed a few times. This chain joins TRBV7-9 and TRBJ1-2; possible D gene TRBD1, 5 bases. This CDR3 spans 17 amino acids. In germline, CDR1 is SEHNR, CDR2 FQNEAQ (reference sequence). V lost 4 bases and J lost 6, with 24 bases in between. CDR3 residues: CASSYRLPNTRGNGYTF. In nucleotides, the CDR3 is TGTGCCAGCAGCTACAGGCTCCCGAATACCCGGGGCAATGGCTACACCTTC.

This chain connects TRBV6-6 to TRBJ2-7, with D tentatively TRBD2 (5 bases). V lost 4 bases, J lost 3 bases, and 10 bases lay in between. The CDR3 runs 13 residues. Germline V gene data show CDR1 as MNHNY and CDR2 as SVGAGI (reference sequence). This CDR3 reads CASSFGGYYEQYF. CDR3 nucleotides: TGTGCCAGCAGTTTCGGCGGGTACTACGAGCAGTACTTC.

This clonotype was observed a handful of times. The V gene is TRBV4-1, the J gene TRBJ1-1, with unresolved D. CDR1 and CDR2 (germline): MGHRA, YSYEKL. The CDR3 runs 12 residues. Trimming removed 3 bases at V and 2 bases at J, with 4 bases between. The chain's CDR3 is CASSHYNTEAFF. CDR3 DNA: TGCGCCAGCAGCCACTACAACACTGAAGCTTTCTTT.

This clonotype occurred many times. The chain combines TRBV7-2 with TRBJ1-1; D is unclear. V shed 5 bases and J shed 1 base, with 5 bases lying between them. CDR1 SGHTA and CDR2 FQGNSA come from the germline V gene. The CDR3 has 12 residues. The CDR3 reads CASSRTNTEAFF. As DNA, the CDR3 is TGTGCCAGCAGCCGGACGAACACTGAAGCTTTCTTT.

The chain joins TRBV9 to TRBJ2-3, with 7 bases lining up with TRBD1. Germline CDR1 SGDLS, CDR2 YYNGEE. This CDR3 has 15 residues. Unmatched junction bases numbered 6, after V lost 3 bases and J lost 2 bases. DNA for the CDR3: TGTGCCAGCAGCGCGGGACAGCCTCTCACAGATACGCAGTATTTT. Protein product: CASSAGQPLTDTQYF.